Sequencing of this T cell receptor beta chain was carried out in a study of OX40 agonist ivuxolimab in advanced cancers. Study information: Partial responses were seen in three patients, one with hepatocellular carcinoma and two with cutaneous melanoma. General observations from the study: CD4+ and CD8+ T cells in blood underwent clonal expansion by week 6 at 0.1 to 3.0 mg/kg.

The assay was immunoSEQ multiplex PCR, and TCRdb's table has in-frame clones only and misses some. The sample contains about 74,000 clones, approximately 88% of which appear only once. A remark on this clone: Its antigen remains unidentified.

V was clipped by 5 bases and J by 1 base; unmatched bases: 3. Germline V lookup: CDR1 SGHVS, CDR2 FNYEAQ. The CDR3 runs to 14 residues. The sequence came from an adult with an advanced solid tumor such as melanoma, head and neck, liver or kidney cancer. The source material was CD4+ or CD8+ T cells sorted from blood, sampled in a trial of the OX40 agonist ivuxolimab. The V and J genes are TRBV7-6 and TRBJ2-5; 8 bases fit TRBD1. CDR3 in DNA: TGTGCCAGCAGCCTGACAGGGGTCCAAGAGACCCAGTACTTC. It encodes CASSLTGVQETQYF.